The TCR beta chain under discussion was sequenced for a study of T cells in Graves' hyperthyroidism and ophthalmopathy. The germline gives CDR1 MNHEY, CDR2 SMNVEV (reference sequence). The V segment lost 6 bases and the J segment 6 bases; nucleotides outside the gene matches: 13. This CDR3 has 16 residues. What was amplified from RNA transcripts were TCR beta CDR3 regions. During a first-round RT-PCR of the TCR CDR3, the HTBI primer set was used. MiXCR, run by TCRdb on the multiplex PCR reads, gives a single entry per CDR3 protein. The sample consists of a few hundred thousand distinct CDR3 sequences, approximately 15% of them appearing once.

The rearrangement joins TRBV27 to TRBJ2-2; 7 bases are shared with TRBD1. The receptor was derived from a woman in her sixties with Graves' ophthalmopathy. The material sequenced was blood. CDR3 in DNA: TGTGCCAGCAGCCGCACGAGGTGGCAGGGGGCCGGGGAGCTGTTTTTT. It specifies CASSRTRWQGAGELFF.